Below, one TCR beta chain is given with its context. Its antigen is unidentified. Repertoires were generated with immunoSEQ multiplex PCR, while TCRdb's copy carries only in-frame clones and drops some. The table records 70,000 to 95,000 clones, more than 85% of them present only once. The data belong to a study of OX40 agonist ivuxolimab in advanced cancers. Findings and limits, study-wide: Average numbers of expanded clones were greater in CD8+ T cells than in CD4+.

The TCR was taken from an adult with an advanced solid tumor such as melanoma, head and neck, liver or kidney cancer. Specimen: CD4+ or CD8+ T cells sorted from blood, collected in a trial of the OX40 agonist ivuxolimab.

CDR3 coding DNA: TGTGCCAGCAGCTTACAACGGGGTGAGAATGAAAAACTGTTTTTT. Translation: CASSLQRGENEKLFF. The V gene is TRBV7-9, the J gene TRBJ1-4; D gene uncertain. Per the germline V gene, CDR1 is SEHNR and CDR2 is FQNEAQ (reference sequence). The CDR3 is made up of 15 amino acids. The V and J ends lost 2 bases and 5 bases respectively, with 12 bases between them.